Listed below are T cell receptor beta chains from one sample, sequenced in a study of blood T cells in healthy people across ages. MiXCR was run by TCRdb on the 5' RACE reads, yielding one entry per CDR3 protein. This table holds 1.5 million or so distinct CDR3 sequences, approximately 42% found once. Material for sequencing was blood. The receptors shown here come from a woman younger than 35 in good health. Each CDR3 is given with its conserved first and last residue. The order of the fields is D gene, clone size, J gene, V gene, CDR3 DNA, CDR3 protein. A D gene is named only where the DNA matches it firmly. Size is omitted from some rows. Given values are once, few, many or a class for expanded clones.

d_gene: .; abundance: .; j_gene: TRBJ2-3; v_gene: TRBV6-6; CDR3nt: TGTGCCAGCAGCCCGCCCTCGGCGGCGGCTCGTTCAGATACGCAGTATTTT; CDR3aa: CASSPPSAAARSDTQYF
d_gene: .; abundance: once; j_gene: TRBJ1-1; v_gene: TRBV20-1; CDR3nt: TGCAGTGCTACAGGGACAACGAACACTGAAGCTTTCTTT; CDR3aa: CSATGTTNTEAFF
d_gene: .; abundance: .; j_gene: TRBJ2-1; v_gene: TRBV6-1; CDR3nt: TGTGCCAGCAGTGAGGGCGAAGGGTCTTTTTACAATGAGCAGTTCTTC; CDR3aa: CASSEGEGSFYNEQFF
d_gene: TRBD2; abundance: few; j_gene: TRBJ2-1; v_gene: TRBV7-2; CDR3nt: TGTGCCAGCAGCGAATATAGCGGGCCCTCCTACAATGAGCAGTTCTTC; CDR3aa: CASSEYSGPSYNEQFF
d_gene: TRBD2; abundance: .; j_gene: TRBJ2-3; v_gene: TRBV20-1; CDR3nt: TGCAGTGCTACTCGGGACTACTCGACAGATACGCAGTATTTT; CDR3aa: CSATRDYSTDTQYF
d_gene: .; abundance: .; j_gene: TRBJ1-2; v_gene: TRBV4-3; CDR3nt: TGCGCCAGCAGCCCAGAGGCTCAGTACTATGGCTACACCTTC; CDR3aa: CASSPEAQYYGYTF
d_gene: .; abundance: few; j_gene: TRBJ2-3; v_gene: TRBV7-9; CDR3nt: TGTGCCAGCAGCTTAGGTCACCAGGGGCGCACAGATACGCAGTATTTT; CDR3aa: CASSLGHQGRTDTQYF
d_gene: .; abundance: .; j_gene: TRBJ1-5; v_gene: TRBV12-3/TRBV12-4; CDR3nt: TGTGCCAGCACAATACAAGCAACCAACCAGCCCCAGCATTTT; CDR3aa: CASTIQATNQPQHF
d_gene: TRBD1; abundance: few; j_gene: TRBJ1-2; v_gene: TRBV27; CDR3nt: TGTGCCAGCAGCCCAGGGGGCTTTGGCTATGGCTACACCTTC; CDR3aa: CASSPGGFGYGYTF
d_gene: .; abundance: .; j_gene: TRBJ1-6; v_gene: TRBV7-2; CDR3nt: TGTGCCAGCAGCCGAACTTCTTGGCGTCCAGAGGGTAATTCACCCCTCCACTTT; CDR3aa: CASSRTSWRPEGNSPLHF
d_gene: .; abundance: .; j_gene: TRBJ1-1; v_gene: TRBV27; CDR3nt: TGTGCCAGCAGTTTTGGCCCTCGGACTGAAGCTTTCTTT; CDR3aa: CASSFGPRTEAFF
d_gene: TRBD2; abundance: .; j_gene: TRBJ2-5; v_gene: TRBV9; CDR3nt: TGTGCCAGCAGCCCTAGCGGGACATCCCAAGAGACCCAGTACTTC; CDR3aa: CASSPSGTSQETQYF
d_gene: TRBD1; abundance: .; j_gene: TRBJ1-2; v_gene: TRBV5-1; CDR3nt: TGCGCCAGCAGCTTCCGGGACAGGGGACCGGGGTCTAATGGCTACACCTTC; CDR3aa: CASSFRDRGPGSNGYTF
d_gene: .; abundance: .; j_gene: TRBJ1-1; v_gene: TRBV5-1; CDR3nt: TGCGCCAGCAGCTTGGATAACGGGGCGATTGACACTGAAGCTTTCTTT; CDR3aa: CASSLDNGAIDTEAFF
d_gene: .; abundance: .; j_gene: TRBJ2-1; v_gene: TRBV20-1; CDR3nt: TGCAGTGCTAGAGATTCGTTCGTCTACTCCTACAATGAGCAGTTCTTC; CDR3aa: CSARDSFVYSYNEQFF
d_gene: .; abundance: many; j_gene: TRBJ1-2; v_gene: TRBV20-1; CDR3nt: TGCAGTGCTAGACTGGGGGCGGGTGGCTACACCTTC; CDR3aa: CSARLGAGGYTF
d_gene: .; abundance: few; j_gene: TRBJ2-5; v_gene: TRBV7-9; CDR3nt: TGTGCCAGCAGCTTAAGACAGATACAAGAGACCCAGTACTTC; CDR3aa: CASSLRQIQETQYF
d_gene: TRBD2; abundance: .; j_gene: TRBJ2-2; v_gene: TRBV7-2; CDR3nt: TGTGCCAGCAGCTTAAGGCTAGCGGGTATCACCGGGGAGCTGTTTTTT; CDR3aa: CASSLRLAGITGELFF
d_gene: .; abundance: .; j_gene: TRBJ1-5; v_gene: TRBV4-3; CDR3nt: TGCGCCAGCAGCCCGACAGTACGGTACAATCAGCCCCAGCATTTT; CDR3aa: CASSPTVRYNQPQHF
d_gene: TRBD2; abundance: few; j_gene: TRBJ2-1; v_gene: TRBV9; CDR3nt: TGTGCCAGCAGCGGGCTAGCGGGGCACTCCTACAATGAGCAGTTCTTC; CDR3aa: CASSGLAGHSYNEQFF
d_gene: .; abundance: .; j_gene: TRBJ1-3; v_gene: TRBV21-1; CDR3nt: TGTGCCACACAGGGAGCCCCCGGAAACACCATATATTTT; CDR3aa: CATQGAPGNTIYF
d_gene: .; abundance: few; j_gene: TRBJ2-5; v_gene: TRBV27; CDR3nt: TGTGCCAGCAGTTTATCAGTTAGCTCTTCTGAGACCCAGTACTTC; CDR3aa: CASSLSVSSSETQYF
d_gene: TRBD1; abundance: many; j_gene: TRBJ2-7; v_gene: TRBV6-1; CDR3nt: TGTGCCAGCAGCGAAGGACAGGGGGGCTCCTACGAGCAGTACTTC; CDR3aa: CASSEGQGGSYEQYF
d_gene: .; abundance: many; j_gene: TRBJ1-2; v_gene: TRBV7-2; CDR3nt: TGTGCCAGCAGCTTCGGACTGAACTATGGCTACACCTTC; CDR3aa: CASSFGLNYGYTF
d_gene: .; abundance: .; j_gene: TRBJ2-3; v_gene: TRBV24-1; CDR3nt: TGTGCCACACAACAGGGATTGGAGACAGATACGCAGTATTTT; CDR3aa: CATQQGLETDTQYF
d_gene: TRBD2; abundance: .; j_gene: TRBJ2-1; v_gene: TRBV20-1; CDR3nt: TGCAGTGCTGGACTAGCGGGACACAATGAGCAGTTCTTC; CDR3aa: CSAGLAGHNEQFF
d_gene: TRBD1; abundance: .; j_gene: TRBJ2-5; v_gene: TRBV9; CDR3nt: TGTGCCAGCAGCGTCGACCACAGGGGGCAAGAGACCCAGTACTTC; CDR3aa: CASSVDHRGQETQYF
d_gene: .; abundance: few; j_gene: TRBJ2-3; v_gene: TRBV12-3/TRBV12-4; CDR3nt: TGTGCCAGCAGCAAAGTGACAGGCGATACGCAGTATTTT; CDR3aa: CASSKVTGDTQYF
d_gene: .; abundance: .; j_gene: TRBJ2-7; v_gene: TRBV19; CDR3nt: TGTGCCAGTAACAACTACAATGAGCAGTACTTC; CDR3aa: CASNNYNEQYF
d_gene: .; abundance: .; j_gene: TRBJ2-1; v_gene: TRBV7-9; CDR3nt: TGTGCCAGCAGCACACCGTCGGAATACAATGAGCAGTTCTTC; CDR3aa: CASSTPSEYNEQFF
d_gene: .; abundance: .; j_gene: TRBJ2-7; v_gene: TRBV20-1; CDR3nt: TGCAGTGCTCCCAACCCTAGACTCTCCTACAATGAGCAGTACTTC; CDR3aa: CSAPNPRLSYNEQYF
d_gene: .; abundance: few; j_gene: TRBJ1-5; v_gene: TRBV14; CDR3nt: TGTGCCAGCAGCCAAGACTTGCCCAGAGGGGAGAATCAGCCCCAGCATTTT; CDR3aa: CASSQDLPRGENQPQHF
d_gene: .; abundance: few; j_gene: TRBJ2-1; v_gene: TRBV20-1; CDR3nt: TGCAGTGCTAGTAATCTAGCGAGCTCCTACAATGAGCAGTTCTTC; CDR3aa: CSASNLASSYNEQFF
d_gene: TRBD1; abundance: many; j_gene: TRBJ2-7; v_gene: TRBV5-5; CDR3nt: TGTGCCAGCAGCTTATCCAGGGGGCCCTACGAGCAGTACTTC; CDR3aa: CASSLSRGPYEQYF
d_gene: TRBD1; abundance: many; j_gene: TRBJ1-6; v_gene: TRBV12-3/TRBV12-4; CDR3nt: TGTGCCAGCAGTCTGGACAGGGGATATAATTCACCCCTCCACTTT; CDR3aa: CASSLDRGYNSPLHF
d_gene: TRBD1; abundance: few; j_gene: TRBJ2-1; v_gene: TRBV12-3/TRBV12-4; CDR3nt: TGTGCCAGCAGTAACGGGGACAGGGGCTACAATGAGCAGTTCTTC; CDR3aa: CASSNGDRGYNEQFF
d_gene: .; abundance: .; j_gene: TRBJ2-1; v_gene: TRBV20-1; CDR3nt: TGCAGTGCCAGCGGTCACGGTGGTGAGCAGTTCTTC; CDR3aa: CSASGHGGEQFF
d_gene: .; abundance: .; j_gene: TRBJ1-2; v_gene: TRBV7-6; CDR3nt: TGTGCCAGCAGCGTAGACGACTCCCCTTATGGCTACACCTTC; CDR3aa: CASSVDDSPYGYTF
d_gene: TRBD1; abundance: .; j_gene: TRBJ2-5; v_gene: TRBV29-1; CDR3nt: TGCAGCGTTGAAGGTGGGACAGGGGAGGAGACCCAGTACTTC; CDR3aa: CSVEGGTGEETQYF
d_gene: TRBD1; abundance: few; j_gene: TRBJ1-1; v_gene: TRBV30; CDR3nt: TGTGCCTGGGCAAGGGACAGGAATGAGGGAGCTTTCTTT; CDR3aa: CAWARDRNEGAFF
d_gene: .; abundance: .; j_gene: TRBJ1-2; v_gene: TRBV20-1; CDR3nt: TGCAGTGCTAGATACAGGGCAGACTATGGCTACACCTTC; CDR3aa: CSARYRADYGYTF
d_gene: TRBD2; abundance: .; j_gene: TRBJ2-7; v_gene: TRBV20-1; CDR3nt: TGCAGTGCGAGGACAAGTTCGGGACTAGCGGCCACCTACGAGCAGTACTTC; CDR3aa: CSARTSSGLAATYEQYF
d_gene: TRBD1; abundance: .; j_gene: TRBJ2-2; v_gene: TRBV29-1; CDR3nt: TGCAGCGTTCAGGGACAGGGTCGAACCGGGGAGCTGTTTTTT; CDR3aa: CSVQGQGRTGELFF
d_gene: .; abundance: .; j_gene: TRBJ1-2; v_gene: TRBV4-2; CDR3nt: TGTGCCAGCCGGGTTGGCTATGGCTACACCTTC; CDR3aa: CASRVGYGYTF
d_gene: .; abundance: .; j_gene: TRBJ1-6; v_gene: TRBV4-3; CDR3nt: TGCGCCAGCAGCCAAGGAAGTGGGCCACCCCTCCACTTT; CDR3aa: CASSQGSGPPLHF
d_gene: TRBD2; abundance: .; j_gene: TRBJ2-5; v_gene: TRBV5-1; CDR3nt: TGCGCCAGCAGCCGAAGGGAGGGCTACAATGAGCAGTACTTC; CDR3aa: CASSRREGYNEQYF
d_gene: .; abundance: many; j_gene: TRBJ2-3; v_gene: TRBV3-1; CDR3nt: TGTGCCAGCAGCCAAGGGTCAGATACGCAGTATTTT; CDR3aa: CASSQGSDTQYF
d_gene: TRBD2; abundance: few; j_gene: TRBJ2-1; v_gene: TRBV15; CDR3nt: TGTGCCACCAGCCGAGGGCTAGCGGGGAATTACAATGAGCAGTTCTTC; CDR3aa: CATSRGLAGNYNEQFF
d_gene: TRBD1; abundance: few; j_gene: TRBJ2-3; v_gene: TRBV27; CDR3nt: TGTGCCAGCAGCTTAGTGGGGAAGGGGGCAAGGTATACGCAGTATTTT; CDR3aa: CASSLVGKGARYTQYF
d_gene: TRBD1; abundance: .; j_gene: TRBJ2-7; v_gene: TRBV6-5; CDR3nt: TGTGCCAGCAGTTACTCGTGGACAGGGATCTACGAGCAGTACTTC; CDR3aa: CASSYSWTGIYEQYF
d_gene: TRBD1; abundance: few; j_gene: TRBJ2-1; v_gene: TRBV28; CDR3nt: TGTGCCAGCGGCTCCGGGACAGGGGATTCCAATGAGCAGTTCTTC; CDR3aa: CASGSGTGDSNEQFF
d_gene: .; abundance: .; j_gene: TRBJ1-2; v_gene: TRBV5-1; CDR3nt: TGCGCCAGCAGCTTGGAGGGGGTCGGCGGCTACACCTTC; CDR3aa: CASSLEGVGGYTF
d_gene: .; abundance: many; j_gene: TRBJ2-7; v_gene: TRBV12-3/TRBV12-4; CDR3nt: TGTGCCAGCAGTTTAGTAGAAGGCTACGAGCAGTACTTC; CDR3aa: CASSLVEGYEQYF
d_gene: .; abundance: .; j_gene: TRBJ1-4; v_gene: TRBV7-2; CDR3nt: TGTGCCAGCAGCTTGACATTACAGGGCCCACTGTTTTTT; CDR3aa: CASSLTLQGPLFF
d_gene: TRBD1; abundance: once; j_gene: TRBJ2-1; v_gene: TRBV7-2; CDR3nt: TGTGCCAGCGGCTCCAGAAGGACAGGGACAGATGAGCAGTTCTTC; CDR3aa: CASGSRRTGTDEQFF
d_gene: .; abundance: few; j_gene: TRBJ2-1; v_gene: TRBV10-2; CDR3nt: TGCGCCAGCAGTGAGTCCAACCGTAACAATGAGCAGTTCTTC; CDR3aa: CASSESNRNNEQFF
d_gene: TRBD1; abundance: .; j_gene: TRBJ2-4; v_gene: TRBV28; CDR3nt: TGTGCCAGCAGTTTCCCGGCAGGGGGTAATTTGGACATTCAGTACTTC; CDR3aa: CASSFPAGGNLDIQYF
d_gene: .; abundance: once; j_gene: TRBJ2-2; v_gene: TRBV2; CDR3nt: TGTGCCAGCAAATGGGACGGTGGCGCCGGGGAGCTGTTTTTT; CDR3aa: CASKWDGGAGELFF
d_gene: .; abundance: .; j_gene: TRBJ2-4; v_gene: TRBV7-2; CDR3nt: TGTGCCAGCAGCTTAGATCGGGGAACCAAAAACATTCAGTACTTC; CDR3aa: CASSLDRGTKNIQYF